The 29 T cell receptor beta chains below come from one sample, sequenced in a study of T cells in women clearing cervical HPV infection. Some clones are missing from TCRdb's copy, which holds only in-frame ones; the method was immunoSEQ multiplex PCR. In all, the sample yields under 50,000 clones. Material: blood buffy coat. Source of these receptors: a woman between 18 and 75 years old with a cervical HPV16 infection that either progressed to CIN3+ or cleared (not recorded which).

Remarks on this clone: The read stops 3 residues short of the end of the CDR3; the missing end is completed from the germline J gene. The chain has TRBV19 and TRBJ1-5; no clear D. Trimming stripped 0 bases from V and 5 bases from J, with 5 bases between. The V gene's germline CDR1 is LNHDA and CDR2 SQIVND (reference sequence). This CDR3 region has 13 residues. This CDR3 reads CASSIDRDQPQHF. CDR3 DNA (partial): TGTGCCAGTAGTATAGATAGGGATCAGCCC.

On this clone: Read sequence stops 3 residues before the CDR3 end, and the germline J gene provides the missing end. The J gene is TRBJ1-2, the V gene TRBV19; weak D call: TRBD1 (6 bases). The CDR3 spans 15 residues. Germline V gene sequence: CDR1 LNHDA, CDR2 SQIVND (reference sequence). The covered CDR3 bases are TGTGCCAGTAGCACCATGACTAGCGGGAGGGGGGGC. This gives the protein CASSTMTSGRGG. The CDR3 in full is CASSTMTSGRGGYTF.

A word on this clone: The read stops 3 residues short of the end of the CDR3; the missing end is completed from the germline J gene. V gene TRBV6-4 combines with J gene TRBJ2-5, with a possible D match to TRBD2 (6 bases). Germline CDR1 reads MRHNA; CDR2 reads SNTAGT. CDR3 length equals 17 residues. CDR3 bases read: TGTGCCAGCAGAGACCTCGGTGGGGGGTTTGTCACAGATACC. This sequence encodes CASRDLGGGFVTDT. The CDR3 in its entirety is CASRDLGGGFVTDTQYF.

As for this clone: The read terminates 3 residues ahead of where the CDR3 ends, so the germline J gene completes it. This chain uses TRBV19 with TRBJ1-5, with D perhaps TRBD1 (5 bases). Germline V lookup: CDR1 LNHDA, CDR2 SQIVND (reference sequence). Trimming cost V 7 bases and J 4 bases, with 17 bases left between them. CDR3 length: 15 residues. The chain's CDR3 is CASTNGGGRNQPQHF. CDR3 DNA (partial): TGTGCCAGTACCAATGGCGGGGGGAGGAATCAGCCC.

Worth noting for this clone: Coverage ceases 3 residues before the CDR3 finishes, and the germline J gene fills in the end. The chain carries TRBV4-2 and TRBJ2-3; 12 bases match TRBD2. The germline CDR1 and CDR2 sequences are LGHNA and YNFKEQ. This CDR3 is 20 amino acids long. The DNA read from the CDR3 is TGTGCCAGCAGCCCCCCCCCGGTGCTAGCGGGGGGGACGAACCAAGAGACG. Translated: CASSPPPVLAGGTNQET. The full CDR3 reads CASSPPPVLAGGTNQETQYF.

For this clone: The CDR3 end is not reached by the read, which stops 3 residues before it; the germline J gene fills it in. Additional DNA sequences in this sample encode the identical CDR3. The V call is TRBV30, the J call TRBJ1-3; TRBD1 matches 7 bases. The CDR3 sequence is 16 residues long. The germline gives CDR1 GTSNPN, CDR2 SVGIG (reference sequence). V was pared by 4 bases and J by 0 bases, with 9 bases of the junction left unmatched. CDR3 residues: CAWTHRGGISGNTIYF. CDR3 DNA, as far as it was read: TGTGCCTGGACCCACAGGGGCGGTATCTCTGGAAACACC.

The chain's CDR3 is CASSHAGVGTGELFF. CDR3 DNA, as far as it was read: TGTGCCAGCAGCCACGCAGGGGTCGGTACCGGGGAG. V is TRBV7-6 and J is TRBJ2-2; TRBD1 is a possible D gene (6 bases). Sequencing ends 3 residues short of the CDR3 end; the germline J gene provides the rest. This CDR3 contains 15 residues. Germline V gives CDR1 SGHVS, CDR2 FNYEAQ. Trimming shortened V by 5 bases and J by 5 bases, and 15 bases separated the two germline ends.

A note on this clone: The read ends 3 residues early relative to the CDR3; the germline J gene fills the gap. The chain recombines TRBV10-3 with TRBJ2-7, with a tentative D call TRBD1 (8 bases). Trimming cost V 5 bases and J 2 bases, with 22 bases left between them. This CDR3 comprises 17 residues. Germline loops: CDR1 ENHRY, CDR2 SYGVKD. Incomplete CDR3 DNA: TGTGCCATCAGTCAAGACAGGGGAGGGCTAATGGCCTACGAG. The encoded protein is CAISQDRGGLMAYE. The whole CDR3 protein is CAISQDRGGLMAYEQYF.

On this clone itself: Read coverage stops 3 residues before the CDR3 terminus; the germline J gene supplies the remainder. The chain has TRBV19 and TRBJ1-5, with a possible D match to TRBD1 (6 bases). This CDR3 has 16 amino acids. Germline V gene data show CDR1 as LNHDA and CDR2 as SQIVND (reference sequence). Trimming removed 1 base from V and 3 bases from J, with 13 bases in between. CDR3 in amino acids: CASSIARGPDNQPQHF. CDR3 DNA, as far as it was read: TGTGCCAGTAGTATAGCCAGGGGTCCGGACAATCAGCCC.

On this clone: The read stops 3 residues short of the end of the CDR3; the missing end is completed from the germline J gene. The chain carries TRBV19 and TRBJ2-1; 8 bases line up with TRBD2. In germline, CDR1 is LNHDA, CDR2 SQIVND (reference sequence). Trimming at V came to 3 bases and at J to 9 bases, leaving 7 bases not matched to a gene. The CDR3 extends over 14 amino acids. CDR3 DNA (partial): TGTGCCAGTAGTATCGGTGGACTAGCAGGTGAG. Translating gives CASSIGGLAGE. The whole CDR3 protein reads CASSIGGLAGEQFF. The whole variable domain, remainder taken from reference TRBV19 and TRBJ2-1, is DGGITQSPKYLFRKEGQNVTLSCEQNLNHDAMYWYRQDPGQGLRLIYYSQIVNDFQKGDIAEGYSVSREKKESFPLTVTSAQKNPTAFYLCASSIGGLAGEQFFGPGTRLTVL.

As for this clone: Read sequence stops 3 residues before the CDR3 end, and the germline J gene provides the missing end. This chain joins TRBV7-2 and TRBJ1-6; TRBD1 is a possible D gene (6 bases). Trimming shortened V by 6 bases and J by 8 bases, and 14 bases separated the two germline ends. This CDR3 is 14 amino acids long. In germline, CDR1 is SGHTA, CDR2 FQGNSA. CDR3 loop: CASRFRQDHSPLHF. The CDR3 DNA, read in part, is TGTGCCAGCAGATTCCGACAGGACCATTCACCC.

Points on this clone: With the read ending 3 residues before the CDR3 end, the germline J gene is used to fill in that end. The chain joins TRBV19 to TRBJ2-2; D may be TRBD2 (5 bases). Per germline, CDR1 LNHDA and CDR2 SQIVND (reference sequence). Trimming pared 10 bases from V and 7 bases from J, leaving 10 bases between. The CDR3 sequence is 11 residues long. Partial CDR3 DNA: TGTGCCATCAGGAGCGGCGGGGAG. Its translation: CAIRSGGE. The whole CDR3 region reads CAIRSGGELFF.

The CDR3 region is CASSMIQGQETQYF. Partial CDR3 DNA: TGTGCCAGTAGTATGATACAGGGGCAAGAGACG. This chain connects TRBV19 to TRBJ2-3; 7 positions agree with TRBD1. The CDR3 is cut off 3 residues early in the read; its end comes from the germline J gene. The CDR3 has 14 residues. Per germline, CDR1 LNHDA and CDR2 SQIVND (reference sequence). The variable domain in full, completed from reference TRBV19 and TRBJ2-3, reads DGGITQSPKYLFRKEGQNVTLSCEQNLNHDAMYWYRQDPGQGLRLIYYSQIVNDFQKGDIAEGYSVSREKKESFPLTVTSAQKNPTAFYLCASSMIQGQETQYFGPGTRLTVL.

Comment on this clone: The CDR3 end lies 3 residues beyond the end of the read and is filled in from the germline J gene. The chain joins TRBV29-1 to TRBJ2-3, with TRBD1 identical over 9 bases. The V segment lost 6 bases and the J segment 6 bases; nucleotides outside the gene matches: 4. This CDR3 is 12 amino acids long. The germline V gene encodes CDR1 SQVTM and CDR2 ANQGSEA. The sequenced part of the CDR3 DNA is TGCAGCGTCCGTGGGACAGGGGATACG. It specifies CSVRGTGDT. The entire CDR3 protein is CSVRGTGDTQYF.

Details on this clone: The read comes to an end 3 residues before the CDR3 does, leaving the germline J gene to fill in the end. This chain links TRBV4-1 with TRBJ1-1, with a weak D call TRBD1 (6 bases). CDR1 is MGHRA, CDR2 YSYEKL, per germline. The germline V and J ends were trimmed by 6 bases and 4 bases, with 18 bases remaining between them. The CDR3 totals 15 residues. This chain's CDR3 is CASSPGGTTTTEAFF. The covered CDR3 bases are TGCGCCAGCAGTCCCGGCGGGACAACGACCACTGAA.

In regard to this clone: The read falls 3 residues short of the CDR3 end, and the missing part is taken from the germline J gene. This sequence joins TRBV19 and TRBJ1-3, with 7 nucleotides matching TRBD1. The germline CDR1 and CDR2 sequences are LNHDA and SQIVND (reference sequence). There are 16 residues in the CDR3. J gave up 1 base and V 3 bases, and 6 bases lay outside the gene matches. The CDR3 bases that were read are TGTGCCAGTAGTATCCGATCGACAGGGTCTGGAAACACC. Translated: CASSIRSTGSGNT. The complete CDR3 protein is CASSIRSTGSGNTIYF.

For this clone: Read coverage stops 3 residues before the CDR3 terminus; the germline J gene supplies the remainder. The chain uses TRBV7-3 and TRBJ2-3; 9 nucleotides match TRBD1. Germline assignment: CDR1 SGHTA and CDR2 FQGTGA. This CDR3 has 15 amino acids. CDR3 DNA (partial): TGTGCCAGCAGCAGGGGACAGGGAAAAGAAGAGACG. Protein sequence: CASSRGQGKEET. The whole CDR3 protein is CASSRGQGKEETQYF.

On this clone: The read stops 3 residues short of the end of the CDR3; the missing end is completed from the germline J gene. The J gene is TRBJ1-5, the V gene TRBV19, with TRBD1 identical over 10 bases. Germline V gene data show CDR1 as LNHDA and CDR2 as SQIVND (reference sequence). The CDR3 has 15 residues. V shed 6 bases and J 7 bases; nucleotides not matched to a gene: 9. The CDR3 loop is CASRGQGRWKQPQHF. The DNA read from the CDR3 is TGTGCCAGTAGGGGACAGGGGCGGTGGAAACAGCCC. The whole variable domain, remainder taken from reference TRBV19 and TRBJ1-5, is DGGITQSPKYLFRKEGQNVTLSCEQNLNHDAMYWYRQDPGQGLRLIYYSQIVNDFQKGDIAEGYSVSREKKESFPLTVTSAQKNPTAFYLCASRGQGRWKQPQHFGDGTRLSIL.

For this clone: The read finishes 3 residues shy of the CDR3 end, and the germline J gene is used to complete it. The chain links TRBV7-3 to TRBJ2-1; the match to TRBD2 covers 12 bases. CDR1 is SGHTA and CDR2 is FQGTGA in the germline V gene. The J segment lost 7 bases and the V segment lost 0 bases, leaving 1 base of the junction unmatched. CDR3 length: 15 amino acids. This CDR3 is CASSLTTSGSNEQFF. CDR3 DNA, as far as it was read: TGTGCCAGCAGCTTAACGACTAGCGGGAGTAATGAG.

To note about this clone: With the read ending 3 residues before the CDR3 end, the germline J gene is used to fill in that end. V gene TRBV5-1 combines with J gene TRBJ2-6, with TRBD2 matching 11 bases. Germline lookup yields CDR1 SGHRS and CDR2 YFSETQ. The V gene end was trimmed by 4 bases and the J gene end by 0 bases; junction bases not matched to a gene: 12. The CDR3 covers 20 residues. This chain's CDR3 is CASSASGGPITSSGANVLTF. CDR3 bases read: TGCGCCAGCAGCGCTAGCGGGGGGCCCATCACGAGCTCTGGGGCCAACGTC.

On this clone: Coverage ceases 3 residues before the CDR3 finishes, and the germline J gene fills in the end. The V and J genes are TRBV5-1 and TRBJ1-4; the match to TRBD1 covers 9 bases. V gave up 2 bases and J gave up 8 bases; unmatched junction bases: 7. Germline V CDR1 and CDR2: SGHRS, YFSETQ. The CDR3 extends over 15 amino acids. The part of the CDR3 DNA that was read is TGCGCCAGCAGCTTTTTGGGACAGGGTGGCGAAAAA. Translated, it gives CASSFLGQGGEK. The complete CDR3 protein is CASSFLGQGGEKLFF. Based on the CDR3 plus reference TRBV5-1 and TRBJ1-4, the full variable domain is KAGVTQTPRYLIKTRGQQVTLSCSPISGHRSVSWYQQTPGQGLQFLFEYFSETQRNKGNFPGRFSGRQFSNSRSEMNVSTLELGDSALYLCASSFLGQGGEKLFFGSGTQLSVL.

Partial CDR3 DNA: TGTGCCATCAGTGGGGGGCAGGATCAGCCC. It encodes CAISGGQDQP. From start to end, the CDR3 is CAISGGQDQPQHF. The chain employs TRBV10-3 and TRBJ1-5; weak D call: TRBD1 (6 bases). Sequencing ends 3 residues short of the CDR3 end; the germline J gene provides the rest. Trimming pared 4 bases from V and 5 bases from J, leaving 9 bases between. Germline loops: CDR1 ENHRY, CDR2 SYGVKD. This CDR3 spans 13 amino acids.

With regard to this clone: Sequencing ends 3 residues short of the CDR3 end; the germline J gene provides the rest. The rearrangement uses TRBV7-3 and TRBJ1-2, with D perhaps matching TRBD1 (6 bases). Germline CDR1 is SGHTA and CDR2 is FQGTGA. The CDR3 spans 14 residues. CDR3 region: CASSLTQGSYDYTF. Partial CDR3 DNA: TGTGCCAGCAGCTTAACGCAGGGGTCCTACGAC.

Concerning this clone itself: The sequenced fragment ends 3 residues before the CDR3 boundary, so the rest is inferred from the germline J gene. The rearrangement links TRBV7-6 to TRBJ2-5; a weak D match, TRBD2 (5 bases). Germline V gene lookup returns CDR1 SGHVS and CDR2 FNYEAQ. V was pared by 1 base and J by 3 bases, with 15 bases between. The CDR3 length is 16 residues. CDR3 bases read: TGTGCCAGCAGCTTAGTGTCCATCCTAGCTGAAGAGACC. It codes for CASSLVSILAEET. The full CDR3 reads CASSLVSILAEETQYF.

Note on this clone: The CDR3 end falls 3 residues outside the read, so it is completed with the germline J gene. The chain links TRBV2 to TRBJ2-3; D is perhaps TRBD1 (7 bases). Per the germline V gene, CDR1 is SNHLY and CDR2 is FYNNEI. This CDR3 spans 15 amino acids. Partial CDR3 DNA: TGTGCCAGCAGTGTGCAGGGGGGCCCCCAAGAGACG. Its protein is CASSVQGGPQET. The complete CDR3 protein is CASSVQGGPQETQYF.

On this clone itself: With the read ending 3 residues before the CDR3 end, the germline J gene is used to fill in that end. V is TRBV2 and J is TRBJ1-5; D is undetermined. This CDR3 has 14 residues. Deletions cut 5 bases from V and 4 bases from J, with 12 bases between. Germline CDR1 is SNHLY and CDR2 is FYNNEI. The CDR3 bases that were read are TGTGCCAGCAGTAGAGACATCTCTAATCAGCCC. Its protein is CASSRDISNQP. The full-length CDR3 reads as CASSRDISNQPQHF.

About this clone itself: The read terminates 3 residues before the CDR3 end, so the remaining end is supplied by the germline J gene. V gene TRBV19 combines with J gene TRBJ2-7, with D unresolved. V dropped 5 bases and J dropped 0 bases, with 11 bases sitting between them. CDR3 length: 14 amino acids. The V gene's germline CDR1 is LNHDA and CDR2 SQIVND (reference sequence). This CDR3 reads CASSVARSSYEQYF. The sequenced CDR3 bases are TGTGCCAGTAGTGTAGCCAGGAGCTCCTACGAG.

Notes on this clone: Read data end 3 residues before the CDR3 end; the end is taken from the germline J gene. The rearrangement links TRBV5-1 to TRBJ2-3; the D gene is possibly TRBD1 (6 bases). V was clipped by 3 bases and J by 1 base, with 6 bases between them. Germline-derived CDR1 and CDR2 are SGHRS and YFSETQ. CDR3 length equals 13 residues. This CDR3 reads CASSWTGTDTQYF. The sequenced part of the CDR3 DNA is TGCGCCAGCAGCTGGACAGGCACAGATACG.

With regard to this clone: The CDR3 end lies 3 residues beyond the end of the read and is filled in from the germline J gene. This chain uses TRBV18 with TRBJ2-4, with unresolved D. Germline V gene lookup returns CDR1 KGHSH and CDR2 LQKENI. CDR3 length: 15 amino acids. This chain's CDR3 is CASSPVTAPGYGQYF. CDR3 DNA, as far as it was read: TGTGCCAGCTCACCGGTTACAGCTCCCGGCTATGGT.